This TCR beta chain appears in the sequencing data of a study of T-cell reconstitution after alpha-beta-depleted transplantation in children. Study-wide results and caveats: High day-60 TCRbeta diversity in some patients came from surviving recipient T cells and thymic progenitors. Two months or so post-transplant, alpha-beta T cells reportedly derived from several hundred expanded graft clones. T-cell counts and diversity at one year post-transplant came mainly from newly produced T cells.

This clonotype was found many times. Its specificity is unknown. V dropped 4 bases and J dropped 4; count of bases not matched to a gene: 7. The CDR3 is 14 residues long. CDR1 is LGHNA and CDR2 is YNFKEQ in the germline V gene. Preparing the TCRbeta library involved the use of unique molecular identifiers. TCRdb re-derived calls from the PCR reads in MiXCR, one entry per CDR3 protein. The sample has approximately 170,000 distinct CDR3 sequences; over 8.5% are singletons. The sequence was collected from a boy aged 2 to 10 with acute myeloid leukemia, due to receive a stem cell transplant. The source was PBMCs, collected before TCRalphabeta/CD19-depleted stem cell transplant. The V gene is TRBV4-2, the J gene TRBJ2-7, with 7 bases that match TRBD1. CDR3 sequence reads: CASSLDRAQYEQYF. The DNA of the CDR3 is TGTGCCAGCAGCCTAGACAGGGCCCAATACGAGCAGTACTTC.